This passage covers 11 T cell receptor beta chains from one sample sequenced in a study of T cell repertoires in cytomegalovirus infection. TCRdb re-called the reads through MiXCR, storing one row per CDR3 protein. The table records around 310,000 distinct CDR3 sequences, roughly a sixth of them present only once. The source material was PBMCs. The source is a human donor in good health (CMV status not recorded). Some clones in this sample may be carry-over from other donors' samples.

This clonotype was seen at least ten times. The chain has TRBV10-3 and TRBJ2-7; D may correspond to TRBD1 or TRBD2 (6 bases each). The V gene's germline CDR1 is ENHRY and CDR2 SYGVKD. This CDR3 is built from 15 residues. V lost 3 bases to trimming and J lost 4 bases, with 16 bases between them. This chain's CDR3 is CAISDGGPGSYEQYF. For the CDR3, the DNA is TGTGCCATCAGTGATGGGGGGCCGGGTAGTTACGAGCAGTACTTC.

The chain has TRBV10-3 and TRBJ2-5; D uncertain. Trimming shortened V by 0 bases and J by 3 bases, and 11 bases separated the two germline ends. Germline-derived CDR1 and CDR2 are ENHRY and SYGVKD. This CDR3 is 15 amino acids long. The CDR3 protein is CAISESTQAEETQYF. Here the CDR3 DNA reads TGTGCCATCAGTGAGTCGACTCAGGCAGAAGAGACCCAGTACTTC.

This clonotype was seen a few times. The chain has TRBV4-3 and TRBJ2-1; TRBD2 aligns across 7 bases. The CDR3 consists of 15 residues. Germline V gives CDR1 LGHNA, CDR2 YSLEER. The V and J ends lost 5 bases and 4 bases, in that order; junction bases with no gene match: 8. CDR3 nucleotide sequence: TGCGCCAGCAGCGGCGGGAGTCAAACTTACAATGAGCAGTTCTTC. This sequence encodes CASSGGSQTYNEQFF.

This clonotype was detected only a few times. The CDR3 is CASSLNRQGAGNEQYF. The CDR3 DNA follows: TGTGCCAGCAGCTTAAATCGACAGGGGGCGGGGAACGAGCAGTACTTC. The chain is built from TRBV11-2 and TRBJ2-7; 10 nucleotides align to TRBD1. Germline loops: CDR1 SGHAT, CDR2 FQNNGV. With V trimmed by 2 bases and J by 5 bases, 9 bases remained unmatched. CDR3 size: 16 residues. The whole variable domain, filled in from reference TRBV11-2 and TRBJ2-7, reads EAGVAQSPRYKIIEKRQSVAFWCNPISGHATLYWYQQILGQGPKLLIQFQNNGVVDDSQLPKDRFSAERLKGVDSTLKIQPAKLEDSAVYLCASSLNRQGAGNEQYFGPGTRLTVT.

The chain has TRBV20-1 and TRBJ1-6, with a weak D call TRBD1 (5 bases). Germline loops: CDR1 DFQATT, CDR2 SNEGSKA (reference sequence). The CDR3 runs 13 residues. Deletions cut 6 bases from V and 7 bases from J, with 13 bases between. This CDR3 reads CSAPRDWNSPLHF. As DNA, the CDR3 is TGCAGTGCCCCGAGGGACTGGAATTCACCCCTCCACTTT.

J is TRBJ2-1 and V is TRBV10-3; D perhaps matches TRBD1 (6 bases). CDR1 and CDR2 (germline): ENHRY, SYGVKD. This CDR3 is 15 amino acids long. The V gene lost 8 bases and the J gene lost 8 bases, with 22 bases spanning the gap. The CDR3 is CAISATGHRMDEQFF. CDR3 bases: TGTGCCATCTCCGCGACAGGCCATAGGATGGATGAGCAGTTCTTC.

The table lists this clonotype with a few counts. The chain couples TRBV20-1 to TRBJ2-5, with no clear D. Germline V gene sequence: CDR1 DFQATT, CDR2 SNEGSKA (reference sequence). This CDR3 spans 11 amino acids. Trimming took 1 base from V and 5 from J, leaving 5 bases between them. For the CDR3, the DNA is TGCAGTGCTAGAGGTCCGGAGACCCAGTACTTC. It yields the protein CSARGPETQYF.

The rearrangement uses TRBV20-1 and TRBJ1-2; a possible D gene is TRBD1 (5 bases). V was cut by 6 bases and J by 3 bases, with 17 bases left in between. Germline V gives CDR1 DFQATT, CDR2 SNEGSKA (reference sequence). The CDR3 is 14 amino acids. In DNA form, the CDR3 reads TGCAGTGCGCCCCGGGCAGGGAAAGACTATGGCTACACCTTC. Its translation: CSAPRAGKDYGYTF.

In this sample, this clonotype turned up many times. The V and J genes are TRBV7-2 and TRBJ2-3, with D unclear. V dropped 3 bases and J dropped 0 bases, with 10 bases sitting between them. The germline V gene encodes CDR1 SGHTA and CDR2 FQGNSA. There are 15 residues in the CDR3. The CDR3 protein is CASSFERSSTDTQYF. In DNA, the CDR3 is TGTGCCAGCAGCTTCGAACGGTCTAGCACAGATACGCAGTATTTT.

This clonotype was seen just once. The rearrangement uses TRBV6-1 and TRBJ2-2, with 14 bases lining up with TRBD2. Unmatched junction bases numbered 5, after V lost 7 bases and J lost 4 bases. Germline assignment: CDR1 MNHNS and CDR2 SASEGT. The CDR3 length is 16 residues. CDR3 coding DNA: TGTGCCAGCAAAAAGGGGACTAGCGGGGGCACCGGGGAGCTGTTTTTT. Translation: CASKKGTSGGTGELFF.

This clonotype has at least ten counts. This sequence joins TRBV7-8 and TRBJ2-7; weak D call: TRBD2 (5 bases). CDR3 length: 14 amino acids. V lost 2 bases and J lost 5, with 13 bases in between. CDR1 SGHVS and CDR2 FQNEAQ come from the germline V gene. CDR3 sequence: CASSLFEGSHEQYF. CDR3 nucleotides: TGTGCCAGCAGCTTATTCGAGGGTAGCCACGAGCAGTACTTC.